Included here is one T cell receptor beta chain sequence, with context. This record comes from a study of human T cells and chemical hapten exposure. Study-wide context: Donors were sensitized with 2% DPC on the upper inner arm.

V was clipped by 6 bases and J by 1 base, with 12 bases between them. Germline values: CDR1 MNHEY, CDR2 SVGAGI. The CDR3 consists of 14 residues. In the original workflow: Per-sample TCR counts ranged from about 23,224 to 690,600, median 95,638. Using its own MiXCR run on the RACE reads, TCRdb lists one record per CDR3 protein. These V and J calls rely on TCRdb rather than the paper's analysis. Of 25,000 to 30,000 distinct CDR3 sequences listed, 7.5% to 10% are singletons. The sample's time point: patch test 2, 6 weeks after DPC sensitization. Treatment specified: therapeutic diphenylcyclopropenone sensitization with weekly scalp DPC.

Sequencing was performed on whole blood, taken in connection with sensitization to the hapten diphenylcyclopropenone (DPC). This receptor was taken from a man aged 25-40 years with alopecia areata. Some clones in this sample may be carry-over from other donors' samples. The V call is TRBV6-5, the J call TRBJ2-5; D possibly corresponds to TRBD2 (5 bases). In DNA form, the CDR3 reads TGTGCCAGCAGGGTAGCGTGGCTCCAAGAGACCCAGTACTTC. Its protein product is CASRVAWLQETQYF.